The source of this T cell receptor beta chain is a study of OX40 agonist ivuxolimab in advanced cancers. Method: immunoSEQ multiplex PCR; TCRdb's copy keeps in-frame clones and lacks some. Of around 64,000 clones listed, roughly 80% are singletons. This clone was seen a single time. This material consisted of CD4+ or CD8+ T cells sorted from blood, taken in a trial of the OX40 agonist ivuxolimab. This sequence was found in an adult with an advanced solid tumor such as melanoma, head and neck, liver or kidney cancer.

This CDR3 is CASSQDRNTEAFF. In DNA, the CDR3 is TGTGCCAGCTCACAAGACAGGAACACTGAAGCTTTCTTT. The chain uses TRBV18 and TRBJ1-1, with D tentatively TRBD1 (5 bases). Germline V CDR1 and CDR2: KGHSH, LQKENI. The CDR3 contains 13 residues. V lost 4 bases and J 1 base, leaving 7 bases between the germline ends.